Following are 21 T cell receptor beta chains from one sample sequenced in a study of Graves' ophthalmopathy and Graves' hyperthyroidism (dated by TCRdb to 2016 to 2018). Sequencing was carried out with an Illumina HiSeq 2000. For repertoire sequencing, TCR beta CDR3 regions were amplified from RNA transcripts. A first-round RT-PCR used HTBI primers with the Qiagen OneStep RT-PCR kit, followed by a second-round multiplex PCR, size selection and purification. TCRdb's own reprocessing of the public reads used fastp at Q25 and MiXCR and kept productive beta chains. When rows share a CDR3 protein, they turn into one entry using the most common DNA and genes. This sample has around 1,000,000 distinct CDR3 sequences in its table, and 36% of those were observed once. The top ten clonotypes cover 11% of the sample. The sample was peripheral blood or thyroid tissue (not recorded which). These receptors were taken from an adult man with Graves' hyperthyroidism.

This clonotype appeared a single time. A much larger clone is a single base away; this may be a read error. The gene calls are TRBV25-1 and TRBJ1-2; TRBD1 agrees at 9 bases. CDR3 length equals 14 residues. Germline V gene data show CDR1 as MGHDK and CDR2 as SYGVNS. Trimming took 4 bases from V and 7 from J; bases not matched to a gene: 7. The CDR3 reads CASSGDRVGGGYTF. Written as DNA, the CDR3 is TGTGCCAGCAGTGGGGACAGGGTGGGAGGTGGCTACACCTTC.

This clonotype was seen only a few times. J is TRBJ1-4 and V is TRBV7-8; 7 bases fit TRBD1. Germline CDR1 is SGHVS and CDR2 is FQNEAQ. The trim removed 5 bases at V and 7 bases at J, leaving 13 bases unmatched. The CDR3 length is 16 residues. The CDR3 region has the DNA TGTGCCAGCAGCCCAGGCCCACAGGGGAGCGGTGAAAAACTGTTTTTT. This codes for CASSPGPQGSGEKLFF.

The chain employs TRBV15 and TRBJ1-2, with a tentative D call TRBD1 (5 bases). Trimming took off 2 bases at V and 6 bases at J, with 13 bases between the two ends. The CDR3 has 14 residues. Germline V gene data show CDR1 as LNHNV and CDR2 as YYDKDF (reference sequence). CDR3 nucleotide sequence: TGTGCCACCAGCAGACTAGACAGTACGGATGGCTACACCTTC. Amino acid sequence: CATSRLDSTDGYTF.

As for this clonotype: Sequence at one end of the junction differs from germline and may be a read error. The chain joins TRBV7-8 to TRBJ1-4; D is unresolved. Looked up from germline, CDR1 is SGHVS and CDR2 is FQNEAQ. The CDR3 length is 17 residues. For the CDR3, the DNA is TGTGCCAGCAGCCTAGCCTCGGGTAACCCGATTAATGAAAAACTGTTTTTT. As protein: CASSLASGNPINEKLFF.

This clonotype was picked up many times. The CDR3 region is CASRRGQGLEKLFF. CDR3 sequence (DNA): TGTGCCAGCAGAAGAGGACAGGGATTGGAAAAACTGTTTTTT. The chain joins TRBV7-9 to TRBJ1-4; 8 positions match TRBD1. The CDR3 is 14 amino acids. The V and J ends lost 6 bases and 8 bases, in that order; junction bases with no gene match: 8. Germline CDR1 and CDR2: SEHNR and FQNEAQ (reference sequence). The full variable domain, completed using reference TRBV7-9 and TRBJ1-4, is DTGVSQNPRHKITKRGQNVTFRCDPISEHNRLYWYRQTLGQGPEFLTYFQNEAQLEKSRLLSDRFSAERPKGSFSTLEIQRTEQGDSAMYLCASRRGQGLEKLFFGSGTQLSVL.

This clonotype was counted ten times or more. The chain carries TRBV15 and TRBJ1-5; D is undetermined. The CDR3 consists of 17 residues. CDR1 and CDR2 from the germline V gene are LNHNV and YYDKDF (reference sequence). Between the trimmed V and J ends, which lost 0 bases and 2 bases, there was a span of 14 bases. CDR3 in amino acids: CATSRDHLDAGNQPQHF. The CDR3 nucleotides read TGTGCCACCAGCAGAGATCATCTGGATGCCGGCAATCAGCCCCAGCATTTT.

This clonotype was picked up a small number of times. J is TRBJ1-6 and V is TRBV27; TRBD1 aligns across 9 bases. The CDR3 sequence is 13 residues long. The germline V gene encodes CDR1 MNHEY and CDR2 SMNVEV (reference sequence). The V segment lost 6 bases and the J segment 13 bases; nucleotides outside the gene matches: 7. The CDR3 protein is CASRTGGVVPLHF. CDR3 DNA: TGTGCCAGCAGAACAGGGGGCGTAGTCCCCCTCCACTTT.

This clonotype was found a few times. The rearrangement joins TRBV5-1 to TRBJ2-5, with D unclear. Germline lookup yields CDR1 SGHRS and CDR2 YFSETQ. Trimming removed 0 bases from V and 2 bases from J, with 8 bases in between. The CDR3 length is 14 residues. The CDR3 region is CASSLEDAQETQYF. The DNA of the CDR3 is TGCGCCAGCAGCTTGGAGGACGCGCAAGAGACCCAGTACTTC.

The table lists this clonotype with a count of one. The V and J genes are TRBV19 and TRBJ2-2; 7 bases are shared with TRBD1. Germline trimming cut 6 bases from V and 5 bases from J; bases unmatched to any gene: 9. The CDR3 spans 15 residues. The V gene's germline CDR1 is LNHDA and CDR2 SQIVND (reference sequence). This CDR3 is CASSETGRGTGELFF. For the CDR3, the DNA is TGTGCCAGTAGCGAGACAGGGAGAGGGACCGGGGAGCTGTTTTTT.

Only a few counts were recorded for this clonotype. For the CDR3, the DNA is TGTGCCAGCAGCCAAAGAAGGGCGGCAGACAGGGGTTCAAGTCAGCCCCAGCATTTT. This translates into CASSQRRAADRGSSQPQHF. The V gene is TRBV14, the J gene TRBJ1-5; 8 bases agree with TRBD1. V lost 2 bases to trimming and J lost 6 bases; unmatched junction nucleotides: 18. The germline CDR1 and CDR2 sequences are SGHDN and FVKESK. CDR3 length equals 19 residues.

The rearrangement uses TRBV9 and TRBJ1-6; 10 positions match TRBD1. Germline V gene data show CDR1 as SGDLS and CDR2 as YYNGEE. This CDR3 spans 16 amino acids. The ends lost 3 bases at V and 8 bases at J; junction bases unmatched: 8. CDR3 DNA: TGTGCCAGCAGCGAGAGCCCCGGGACAGGGGATTCACCCCTCCACTTT. Translated: CASSESPGTGDSPLHF.

This clonotype has ten or more counts. CDR3 protein: CAISEKGQGKTQPQHF. DNA for the CDR3: TGTGCCATCAGTGAAAAGGGACAGGGGAAGACTCAGCCCCAGCATTTT. V and J are TRBV10-3 and TRBJ1-5; 10 bases line up with TRBD1. There are 16 residues in the CDR3. Germline V gives CDR1 ENHRY, CDR2 SYGVKD. Losses at the gene ends were 3 bases for V and 6 bases for J; bases not matched to a gene: 8.

This clonotype was seen at least ten times. This chain links TRBV7-9 with TRBJ1-2; no firm D call. This CDR3 comprises 14 residues. V lost 7 bases and J 4 bases, leaving 16 bases between the germline ends. Germline lookup yields CDR1 SEHNR and CDR2 FQNEAQ (reference sequence). CDR3 sequence reads: CASTQGDGFYGYTF. The CDR3 nucleotides read TGTGCCAGCACCCAAGGAGACGGATTCTATGGCTACACCTTC.

This clonotype was detected many times. The V and J genes are TRBV13 and TRBJ2-7; no firm D call. Germline-derived CDR1 and CDR2 are PRHDT and FYEKMQ (reference sequence). This CDR3 has 12 amino acids. Trimming shortened V by 0 bases and J by 7 bases, and 7 bases separated the two germline ends. In DNA, the CDR3 is TGTGCCAGCAGCTTAGGGTTGAAGGAGCAGTACTTC. Its protein product is CASSLGLKEQYF.

For this clonotype: A single base separates this from a much larger clone, so it may be a read error. The chain combines TRBV10-3 with TRBJ1-1, with TRBD1 matching 8 bases. Germline assignment: CDR1 ENHRY and CDR2 SYGVKD. CDR3 length equals 13 residues. Trimming at V came to 6 bases and at J to 3 bases, leaving 3 bases not matched to a gene. The CDR3 sequence is CAIRATGDTEAFF. The CDR3 DNA follows: TGTGCCATCAGAGCGACAGGGGACACTGAAGCTTTCTTT.

This clonotype was picked up many times. The J gene is TRBJ2-7, the V gene TRBV7-6; TRBD2 matches 9 bases. The CDR3 sequence is 14 residues long. Germline V gene data show CDR1 as SGHVS and CDR2 as FNYEAQ. Trimming cost V 3 bases and J 6 bases; bases outside gene matches: 6. CDR3 nucleotide sequence: TGTGCCAGCAGCTTGGGTAGCGGGAGTCTCGAGCAGTACTTC. Its translation is CASSLGSGSLEQYF.

The chain is built from TRBV7-2 and TRBJ2-7; D unresolved. The V and J ends lost 5 bases and 0 bases respectively, with 8 bases between them. The CDR3 is 13 amino acids. Per the germline V gene, CDR1 is SGHTA and CDR2 is FQGNSA. The CDR3 DNA reads as TGTGCCAGCAGCCAGCAGGACTCCTACGAGCAGTACTTC. Protein sequence: CASSQQDSYEQYF.

The chain couples TRBV2 to TRBJ1-5, with D perhaps matching TRBD1 (5 bases). The CDR3 sequence is 15 residues long. Between the trimmed V and J ends, which lost 6 bases and 5 bases, there was a span of 17 bases. Germline loops: CDR1 SNHLY, CDR2 FYNNEI. Here the CDR3 reads CASSAADWGDQPQHF. The DNA of the CDR3 is TGTGCCAGCAGCGCTGCGGACTGGGGGGATCAGCCCCAGCATTTT.

This chain connects TRBV24-1 to TRBJ2-5, with no clear D. The germline V and J ends were trimmed by 3 bases and 4 bases, with 14 bases remaining between them. The germline V gene encodes CDR1 KGHDR and CDR2 SFDVKD. CDR3 length: 15 residues. In DNA, the CDR3 is TGTGCCACCAGTGATACGACGAGGAATGCAGAGACCCAGTACTTC. The encoded protein is CATSDTTRNAETQYF.

J is TRBJ1-1 and V is TRBV5-1, with a weak D call TRBD1 (6 bases). The V end lost 0 bases, the J end lost 1 base, and 19 bases lay between the germline ends. The CDR3 extends over 18 amino acids. CDR1 is SGHRS and CDR2 is YFSETQ in the germline V gene. This CDR3 is CASSLGLGHLTENTEAFF. The CDR3 nucleotides read TGCGCCAGCAGCTTGGGGCTGGGACACCTGACGGAGAACACTGAAGCTTTCTTT.

This clonotype was detected many times. The chain uses TRBV2 and TRBJ2-5, with a weak D call TRBD2 (6 bases). With 5 bases removed from V and 4 bases from J, the gap between germline ends came to 11 bases. There are 13 residues in the CDR3. The V gene's germline CDR1 is SNHLY and CDR2 FYNNEI. The CDR3 loop reads CASSNQGGETQYF. Here the CDR3 DNA reads TGTGCCAGCAGTAACCAGGGAGGAGAGACCCAGTACTTC.